The 25 T cell receptor beta chains reported below all come from one sample, sequenced in a study of blood T cell repertoires in COVID-19. The repertoire was sequenced with immunoSEQ multiplex PCR; TCRdb's copy has only in-frame clones and lacks some. The profile shows 250,000 to 350,000 clones, about 81% of them singletons. The sample was peripheral blood. The receptor source for this set is a human donor with COVID-19, enrolled during active disease. The donor label of this sample is uncertain.

This chain uses TRBV28 with TRBJ1-1; TRBD1 agrees at 9 bases. CDR1 is MDHEN, CDR2 SYDVKM, per germline. The CDR3 is 14 residues long. With 6 bases clipped from V and 4 bases from J, the junction kept 6 bases outside the gene matches. This CDR3 is CASRGMDRGTEAFF. For the CDR3, the DNA is TGTGCCAGCAGGGGTATGGACAGGGGCACTGAAGCTTTCTTT.

The chain couples TRBV7-9 to TRBJ2-1; TRBD2 aligns across 10 bases. Trimming at V came to 2 bases and at J to 14 bases, leaving 3 bases not matched to a gene. The germline CDR1 and CDR2 sequences are SEHNR and FQNEAQ (reference sequence). The CDR3 spans 12 residues. CDR3 residues: CASSLLLAGEFF. The CDR3 bases are TGTGCCAGCAGCTTACTGCTAGCGGGGGAGTTCTTC.

This clone has a single count. The chain is built from TRBV6-2 or TRBV6-3 and TRBJ2-5; 9 bases line up with TRBD1. Germline assignment: CDR1 MNHEY and CDR2 SVGEGT. CDR3 length: 15 residues. The V gene end was trimmed by 5 bases and the J gene end by 3 bases; junction bases not matched to a gene: 7. CDR3 residues: CASSILRTGEETQYF. The DNA for the CDR3 is TGTGCCAGCAGTATACTCAGGACAGGGGAAGAGACCCAGTACTTC.

The chain employs TRBV5-1 and TRBJ2-3; D might be TRBD1 (6 bases). The CDR3 extends over 16 amino acids. Looked up from germline, CDR1 is SGHRS and CDR2 is YFSETQ. Trimming cost V 0 bases and J 5 bases, with 16 bases left between them. In nucleotides, the CDR3 is TGCGCCAGCAGCTTGGACGTGTCAGGGGCTAAAGATACGCAGTATTTT. It yields the protein CASSLDVSGAKDTQYF.

V usage is TRBV9 and J usage is TRBJ1-2, with D perhaps TRBD1 (6 bases). The CDR3 runs to 13 residues. The germline V gene has CDR1 SGDLS and CDR2 YYNGEE. V shed 10 bases and J shed 8 bases, with 21 bases lying between them. DNA of the CDR3: TGTGCCCGCAAAACAGGGTGGGTGTACGGCTACACCTTC. Its translation is CARKTGWVYGYTF.

This clone came up many times. This chain uses TRBV7-6 with TRBJ2-3; possibly TRBD2 for D (6 bases). Germline V gene lookup returns CDR1 SGHVS and CDR2 FNYEAQ. Trimming took 1 base from V and 0 from J, leaving 14 bases between them. The CDR3 is 17 residues long. The CDR3 loop reads CASSLGVGSTSTDTQYF. As DNA, the CDR3 is TGTGCCAGCAGCTTAGGGGTCGGGAGCACTAGCACAGATACGCAGTATTTT.

J is TRBJ2-7 and V is TRBV18; no reliable D call. The CDR3 sequence is 14 residues long. Deletions cut 5 bases from V and 0 bases from J, with 11 bases between. CDR1 is KGHSH, CDR2 LQKENI, per germline. CDR3 sequence reads: CASSFEESSYEQYF. Written as DNA, the CDR3 is TGTGCCAGCTCATTCGAAGAGAGCTCCTACGAGCAGTACTTC.

The V and J genes are TRBV30 and TRBJ1-1; 8 bases are shared with TRBD1. V lost 6 bases, J lost 5 bases, and 14 bases stayed unmatched. In germline, CDR1 is GTSNPN, CDR2 SVGIG (reference sequence). The CDR3 spans 15 residues. CDR3 sequence (DNA): TGTGCCTGCCGCTCCGGGACAGGTGGGAGTACTGAAGCTTTCTTT. It yields the protein CACRSGTGGSTEAFF.

Regarding this clone: A junction end diverges from the germline sequence, so it may reflect a read error. CDR3 DNA sequence: TGTGCTAGCAGCTCAGGACCGACAGGGCTGGAGACCCAGTACTTC. Translated: CASSSGPTGLETQYF. This chain uses TRBV7-7 with TRBJ2-5; TRBD1 matches 7 bases. From germline, CDR1 is SSHAT and CDR2 FNYEAQ (reference sequence). The CDR3 contains 15 residues.

V gene TRBV24-1 combines with J gene TRBJ1-2, with D unresolved. Germline V gene lookup returns CDR1 KGHDR and CDR2 SFDVKD. V shed 3 bases and J shed 3 bases, with 4 bases lying between them. The CDR3 loop spans 12 amino acids. The CDR3 bases are TGTGCCACCAGTGATACTCACTATGGCTACACCTTC. Its translation: CATSDTHYGYTF.

The chain combines TRBV11-3 with TRBJ2-7; the D gene is possibly TRBD2 (5 bases). CDR1 and CDR2 (germline): SGHNT, YENEEA. This CDR3 region has 12 residues. V shed 5 bases and J shed 7 bases, with 12 bases lying between them. CDR3 protein: CASSRTREEQYF. The DNA of the CDR3 is TGTGCCAGCAGCCGCACGAGGGAGGAGCAGTACTTC.

The rearrangement uses TRBV10-2 and TRBJ1-2, with D unresolved. V lost 7 bases and J 4 bases, leaving 10 bases between the germline ends. Germline V CDR1 and CDR2: WSHSY, SAAADI. The CDR3 consists of 12 residues. The DNA for the CDR3 is TGCGCCAGCAAGGCGGGCATCTATGGCTACACCTTC. Encoded protein: CASKAGIYGYTF.

CDR3 DNA: TGTGCCAGCAGTCCCCGGGACAGGGGGTTGGAGACCCAGTACTTC. It is translated as CASSPRDRGLETQYF. The rearrangement uses TRBV6-6 and TRBJ2-5; 11 nucleotides match TRBD1. Germline loops: CDR1 MNHNY, CDR2 SVGAGI (reference sequence). The V and J ends lost 5 bases and 5 bases, in that order; junction bases with no gene match: 7. CDR3 length equals 15 residues.

The V gene is TRBV5-8, the J gene TRBJ2-1; D is undetermined. The germline gives CDR1 SGHTS, CDR2 YDEGEE. There are 14 residues in the CDR3. Deletions cut 8 bases from V and 2 bases from J, with 14 bases between. The CDR3 DNA is TGTGCCAGTAGAGACTGGAGCCCCTACAATGAGCAGTTCTTC. This gives the protein CASRDWSPYNEQFF.

This clone showed up many times. V usage is TRBV18 and J usage is TRBJ2-2; TRBD1 matches 7 bases. Trimming at V came to 4 bases and at J to 7 bases, leaving 9 bases not matched to a gene. Germline CDR1 KGHSH, CDR2 LQKENI. The CDR3 spans 15 residues. In DNA form, the CDR3 reads TGTGCCAGCTCACGGTCCGAGGGGGCCGACGGGGAGCTGTTTTTT. This gives the protein CASSRSEGADGELFF.

V and J are TRBV10-3 and TRBJ1-1; D unresolved. Germline assignment: CDR1 ENHRY and CDR2 SYGVKD. V shed 0 bases and J shed 5 bases, with 13 bases lying between them. This CDR3 comprises 15 residues. CDR3 coding DNA: TGTGCCATCAGTGAGTCAAACGGTCGGGAGACTGAAGCTTTCTTT. It is translated as CAISESNGRETEAFF.

This sequence joins TRBV5-4 and TRBJ2-5; 14 bases agree with TRBD2. Losses at the gene ends were 4 bases for V and 2 bases for J; bases not matched to a gene: 4. This CDR3 region has 16 residues. From germline, CDR1 is SGHNT and CDR2 YYREEE (reference sequence). CDR3 protein: CASSPGLAGAQETQYF. The CDR3, as DNA: TGTGCCAGCAGCCCGGGACTAGCGGGAGCTCAAGAGACCCAGTACTTC.

The V gene is TRBV27, the J gene TRBJ1-4; tentative D call: TRBD1 (6 bases). Germline-derived CDR1 and CDR2 are MNHEY and SMNVEV (reference sequence). This CDR3 comprises 15 residues. V gave up 5 bases and J gave up 5 bases, with 15 bases separating them. CDR3 in DNA: TGTGCCAGCAGTACGAAGAGACAGGTCAATGAAAAACTGTTTTTT. Amino acid sequence: CASSTKRQVNEKLFF. Full variable domain (remainder filled in from reference TRBV27 and TRBJ1-4): EAQVTQNPRYLITVTGKKLTVTCSQNMNHEYMSWYRQDPGLGLRQIYYSMNVEVTDKGDVPEGYKVSRKEKRNFPLILESPSPNQTSLYFCASSTKRQVNEKLFFGSGTQLSVL.

The V call is TRBV27, the J call TRBJ1-2; 7 positions agree with TRBD1. With V trimmed by 7 bases and J by 6 bases, 11 bases remained unmatched. Germline values: CDR1 MNHEY, CDR2 SMNVEV (reference sequence). The CDR3 runs 14 residues. This chain's CDR3 is CASTPTGWLDGYTF. CDR3 in DNA: TGTGCCAGCACTCCGACAGGGTGGTTGGATGGCTACACCTTC.

This rearrangement joins TRBV10-3 to TRBJ2-2; 8 bases match TRBD1. The ends lost 4 bases at V and 0 bases at J; junction bases unmatched: 7. Germline V gene data show CDR1 as ENHRY and CDR2 as SYGVKD. The CDR3 consists of 17 residues. This CDR3 is CAISGNRQGSNTGELFF. The CDR3 nucleotides are TGTGCCATCAGTGGTAATAGACAGGGGTCGAACACCGGGGAGCTGTTTTTT.

V and J are TRBV4-2 and TRBJ2-7, with 7 bases aligning to TRBD2. Germline V gene lookup returns CDR1 LGHNA and CDR2 YNFKEQ. With 0 bases clipped from V and 2 bases from J, the junction kept 7 bases outside the gene matches. The CDR3 spans 16 residues. CDR3 sequence: CASSQEGAGAPYEQYF. For the CDR3, the DNA is TGTGCCAGCAGCCAAGAAGGCGCGGGAGCCCCCTACGAGCAGTACTTC.

The gene calls are TRBV5-4 and TRBJ1-1; 8 bases agree with TRBD1. Losses at the gene ends were 4 bases for V and 3 bases for J; bases not matched to a gene: 5. The CDR3 sequence is 14 residues long. CDR1 and CDR2 from the germline V gene are SGHNT and YYREEE (reference sequence). The CDR3 is CASSRTGRDTEAFF. The DNA for the CDR3 is TGTGCCAGCAGCCGGACAGGGAGGGACACTGAAGCTTTCTTT.

V gene TRBV4-3 combines with J gene TRBJ2-5, with TRBD2 matching 15 bases. From germline, CDR1 is LGHNA and CDR2 YSLEER. The V and J ends lost 4 bases and 4 bases, in that order; junction bases with no gene match: 7. This CDR3 comprises 17 residues. CDR3 region: CASSRGLAGGQGETQYF. The CDR3 nucleotides are TGCGCCAGCAGCCGCGGACTAGCGGGAGGGCAGGGAGAGACCCAGTACTTC.

This clone was recorded once. The DNA for the CDR3 is TGTGCCAGCAGCTTAGTTGCCAGACAAGAGACCCAGTACTTC. This sequence encodes CASSLVARQETQYF. This chain connects TRBV11-2 to TRBJ2-5; unclear D gene. V shed 1 base and J shed 2 bases, with 8 bases lying between them. The germline V gene has CDR1 SGHAT and CDR2 FQNNGV. This CDR3 spans 14 amino acids.

The chain uses TRBV28 and TRBJ1-2; D may be TRBD1 (5 bases). The CDR3 contains 14 residues. V was pared by 3 bases and J by 4 bases, with 12 bases between. Germline loops: CDR1 MDHEN, CDR2 SYDVKM. The CDR3 sequence is CASSFPGPFYGYTF. The CDR3 DNA is TGTGCCAGCAGTTTTCCAGGGCCGTTCTATGGCTACACCTTC.